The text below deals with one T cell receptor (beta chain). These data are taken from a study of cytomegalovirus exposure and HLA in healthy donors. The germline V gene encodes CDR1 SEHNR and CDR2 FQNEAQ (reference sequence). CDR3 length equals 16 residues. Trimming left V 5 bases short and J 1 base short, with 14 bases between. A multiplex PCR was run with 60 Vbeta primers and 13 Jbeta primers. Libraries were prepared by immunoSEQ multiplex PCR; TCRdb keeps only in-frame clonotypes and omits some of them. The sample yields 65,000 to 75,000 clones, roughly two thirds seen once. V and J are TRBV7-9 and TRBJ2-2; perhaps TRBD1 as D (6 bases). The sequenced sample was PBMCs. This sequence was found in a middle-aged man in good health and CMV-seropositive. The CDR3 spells CASSLTGILNTGELFF. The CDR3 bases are TGTGCCAGCAGCCTCACAGGGATTCTGAACACCGGGGAGCTGTTTTTT. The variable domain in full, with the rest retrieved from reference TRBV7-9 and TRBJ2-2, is DTGVSQNPRHKITKRGQNVTFRCDPISEHNRLYWYRQTLGQGPEFLTYFQNEAQLEKSRLLSDRFSAERPKGSFSTLEIQRTEQGDSAMYLCASSLTGILNTGELFFGEGSRLTVL.